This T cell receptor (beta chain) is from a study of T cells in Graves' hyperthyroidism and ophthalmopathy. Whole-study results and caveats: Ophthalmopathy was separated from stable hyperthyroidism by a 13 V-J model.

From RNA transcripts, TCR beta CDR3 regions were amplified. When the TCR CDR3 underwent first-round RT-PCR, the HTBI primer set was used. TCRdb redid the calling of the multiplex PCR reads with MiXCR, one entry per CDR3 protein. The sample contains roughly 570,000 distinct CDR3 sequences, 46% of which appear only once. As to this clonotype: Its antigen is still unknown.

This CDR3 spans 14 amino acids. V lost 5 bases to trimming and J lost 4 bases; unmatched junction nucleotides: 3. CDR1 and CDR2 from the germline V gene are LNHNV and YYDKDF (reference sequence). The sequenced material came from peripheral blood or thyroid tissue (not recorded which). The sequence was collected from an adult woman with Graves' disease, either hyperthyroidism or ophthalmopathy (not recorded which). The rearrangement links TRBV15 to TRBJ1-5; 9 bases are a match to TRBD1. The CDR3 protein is CATSGGQGNQPQHF. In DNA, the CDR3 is TGTGCCACCAGCGGTGGACAGGGGAATCAGCCCCAGCATTTT.